This section outlines one T cell receptor (beta chain) sequence together with its context. The antigen this receptor binds is unknown. Base quality data are lacking; no much larger clone is found one base away. Preparation of the library involved RT-PCR. The sequencing machine was an Illumina HiSeq 2500. The public reads were reanalyzed by TCRdb: fastp trimming at Q25, MiXCR alignment, in-frame beta chains only. Rows are combined by CDR3 protein, so each entry shows the most common genes and DNA. This sample gives roughly 700,000 distinct CDR3 sequences in total; approximately 15% of them show up just once. The ten largest clones add up to 6.5% to 8.5% of the sample. These data are taken from a study of response to subunit inactivated influenza vaccine (dated by TCRdb to the late 2010s). For the study in its entirety: To follow how T cells responded to a trivalent subunit inactivated influenza vaccine, the researchers relied on deep quantitative profiling of the T cell receptor repertoire. What the study reported, not specific to this receptor: According to the authors, only a limited number of new T cells may be recruited by each seasonal influenza vaccination.

Taken from cysteine to phenylalanine, the CDR3 has 17 residues. The only DNA kept is the CDR3, 51 bases in frame from the first base. V and J lose 5 bases and 0 bases, and a span of 20 bases separates them. For CDR1 and CDR2, the germline V gene (reference sequence) lists SEHNR and FQNEAQ. This material consisted of PBMCs from blood, taken about 14 days before vaccination. Recombination connected TRBV7-9 to TRBJ2-7; the D element could tentatively be TRBD1 or TRBD2, as 5 bases agree for each. The sequence derives from a man between 45 and 60 years old who received an inactivated influenza vaccine. Donor details come from another sample of the same person, matched by shared clones. Here is the DNA: TGTGCCAGCAGCCCCCCGGGGACCCCAGGGAGCTCCTACGAGCAGTACTTC. The translation is CASSPPGTPGSSYEQYF. The CDR3 plus the reference TRBV7-9 and TRBJ2-7 genes for the other parts give the full variable domain: DTGVSQNPRHKITKRGQNVTFRCDPISEHNRLYWYRQTLGQGPEFLTYFQNEAQLEKSRLLSDRFSAERPKGSFSTLEIQRTEQGDSAMYLCASSPPGTPGSSYEQYFGPGTRLTVT.